The rows below give T cell receptor beta chains drawn from one sample of a study of metastatic and nonmetastatic thyroid tumors. TCRdb called clones again from the PCR reads with MiXCR. This sample has fewer than 25,000 clones, with 15% to 20% found just once. The sequenced sample was adjacent normal tissue. These receptors all stem from a male donor with papillary thyroid cancer or a benign thyroid nodule (not recorded which). Some clones in this sample may be carry-over from other donors' samples. CDR3s include the opening cysteine and the closing phenylalanine or tryptophan. The D gene is left open where the match is weak. Clone sizes are shown as once, few or many counts, or a class when the clone is expanded.

TRBD1 | many | TRBJ2-2 | TRBV24-1 | CATSDSGQGQFTGELFF | TGTGCCACCAGTGATTCAGGACAGGGCCAATTCACCGGGGAGCTGTTTTTT
NA | many | TRBJ2-2 | TRBV11-2 | CASSLEGGTLMFANTGELFF | TGTGCCAGCAGCTTAGAGGGCGGTACTCTCATGTTCGCGAACACCGGGGAGCTGTTTTTT
TRBD1 | many | TRBJ2-3 | TRBV29-1 | CSSGQGGEQYF | TGCAGCTCCGGACAAGGGGGCGAGCAATATTTT
TRBD1 | many | TRBJ2-1 | TRBV7-8 | CASSLEQGARYNEQFF | TGTGCCAGCAGCTTAGAACAGGGGGCTCGGTACAATGAGCAGTTCTTC
TRBD2 | many | TRBJ2-1 | TRBV7-9 | CASSFVVAGAYNEQFF | TGTGCCAGCAGCTTTGTTGTAGCGGGGGCCTACAATGAGCAGTTCTTC
NA | medium-sized | TRBJ2-1 | TRBV12-3/TRBV12-4 | CASRVAGYNEQFF | TGTGCCAGTAGAGTGGCCGGATACAATGAGCAGTTCTTC
TRBD1 | many | TRBJ2-4 | TRBV28 | CASRPGTDKNIQYF | TGTGCCAGCAGGCCTGGGACAGACAAAAACATTCAGTACTTC
NA | medium-sized | TRBJ2-3 | TRBV27 | CASSYQTATDTQYF | TGTGCCAGCAGTTACCAGACAGCTACAGATACGCAGTATTTT
TRBD1 | many | TRBJ2-7 | TRBV5-4 | CASSFDPGPLRDRGCPYF | TGTGCCAGCAGCTTTGACCCCGGTCCACTTCGGGACAGGGGATGTCCGTACTTC
NA | many | TRBJ1-1 | TRBV4-3 | CASSPQVREVTEAFF | TGCGCCAGCAGCCCCCAAGTCAGGGAGGTCACTGAAGCTTTCTTT
NA | many | TRBJ2-6 | TRBV30 | CAWSAPQGRPGANVLTF | TGTGCCTGGAGTGCACCCCAGGGGAGACCTGGGGCCAACGTCCTGACTTTC